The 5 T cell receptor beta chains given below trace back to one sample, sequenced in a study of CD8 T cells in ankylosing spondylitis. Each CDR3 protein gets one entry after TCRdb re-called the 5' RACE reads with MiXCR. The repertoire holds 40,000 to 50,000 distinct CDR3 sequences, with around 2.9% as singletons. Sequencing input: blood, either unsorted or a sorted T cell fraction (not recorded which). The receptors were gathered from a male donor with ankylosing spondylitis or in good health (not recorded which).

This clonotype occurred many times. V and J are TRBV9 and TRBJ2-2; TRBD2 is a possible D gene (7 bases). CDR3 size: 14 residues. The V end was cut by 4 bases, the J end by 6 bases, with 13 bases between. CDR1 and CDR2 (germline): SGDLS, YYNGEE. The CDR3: CASSPFGGPGELFF. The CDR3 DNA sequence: TGTGCCAGCAGCCCTTTCGGGGGGCCCGGGGAGCTGTTTTTT.

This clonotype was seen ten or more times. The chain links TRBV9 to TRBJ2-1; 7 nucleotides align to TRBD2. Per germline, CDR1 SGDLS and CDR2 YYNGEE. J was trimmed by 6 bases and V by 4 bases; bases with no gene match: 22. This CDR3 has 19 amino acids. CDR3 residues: CASSPPWEGVALQGNEQFF. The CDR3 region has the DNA TGTGCCAGCAGCCCTCCATGGGAGGGAGTGGCCCTACAAGGCAATGAGCAGTTCTTC.

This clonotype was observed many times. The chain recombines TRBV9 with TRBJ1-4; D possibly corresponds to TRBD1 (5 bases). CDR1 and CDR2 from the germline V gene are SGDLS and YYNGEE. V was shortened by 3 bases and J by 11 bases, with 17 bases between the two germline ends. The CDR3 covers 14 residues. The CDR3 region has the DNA TGTGCCAGCAGCGGGGGACTTTTGACTCCGAAACTGTTTTTT. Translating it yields CASSGGLLTPKLFF.

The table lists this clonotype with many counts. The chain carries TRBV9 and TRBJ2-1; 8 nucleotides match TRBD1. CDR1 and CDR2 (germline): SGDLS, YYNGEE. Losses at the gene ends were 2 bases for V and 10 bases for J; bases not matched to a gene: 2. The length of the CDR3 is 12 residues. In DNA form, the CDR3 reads TGTGCCAGCAGCGTGACAGGGGCCGAGCAGTTCTTC. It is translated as CASSVTGAEQFF.

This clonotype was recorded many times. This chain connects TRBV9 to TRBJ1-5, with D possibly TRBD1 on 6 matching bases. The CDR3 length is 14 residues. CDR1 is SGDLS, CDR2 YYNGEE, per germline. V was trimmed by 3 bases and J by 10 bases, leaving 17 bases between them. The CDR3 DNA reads TGTGCCAGCAGCGAGGGGGGGGGGAGCCGACCCCAGCATTTT. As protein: CASSEGGGSRPQHF.